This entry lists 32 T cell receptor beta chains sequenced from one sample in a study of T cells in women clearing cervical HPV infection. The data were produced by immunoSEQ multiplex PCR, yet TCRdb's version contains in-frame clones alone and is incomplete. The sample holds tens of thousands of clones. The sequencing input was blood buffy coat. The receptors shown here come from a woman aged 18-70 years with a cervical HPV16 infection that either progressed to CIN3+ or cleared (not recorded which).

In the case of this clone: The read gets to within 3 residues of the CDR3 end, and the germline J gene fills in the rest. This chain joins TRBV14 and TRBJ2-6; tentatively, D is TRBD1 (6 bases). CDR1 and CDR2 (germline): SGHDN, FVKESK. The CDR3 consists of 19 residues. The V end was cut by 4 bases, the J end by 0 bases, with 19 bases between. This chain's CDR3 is CASSRRRPGAVSGANVLTF. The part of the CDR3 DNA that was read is TGTGCCAGCAGCCGGCGCCGGCCAGGGGCCGTCTCTGGGGCCAACGTC.

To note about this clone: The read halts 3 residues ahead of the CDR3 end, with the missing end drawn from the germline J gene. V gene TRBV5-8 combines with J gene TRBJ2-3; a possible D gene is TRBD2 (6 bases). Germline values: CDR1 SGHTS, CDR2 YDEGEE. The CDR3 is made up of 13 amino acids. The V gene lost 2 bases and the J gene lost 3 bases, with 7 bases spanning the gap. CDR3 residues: CASSFGGTDTQYF. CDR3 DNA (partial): TGTGCCAGCAGCTTTGGGGGGACAGATACG.

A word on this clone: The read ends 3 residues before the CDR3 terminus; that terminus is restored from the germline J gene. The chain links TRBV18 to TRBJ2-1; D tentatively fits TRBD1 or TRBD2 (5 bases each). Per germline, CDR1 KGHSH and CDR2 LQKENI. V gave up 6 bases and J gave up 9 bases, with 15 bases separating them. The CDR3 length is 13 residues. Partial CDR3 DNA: TGTGCCAGCTCGCTTAGGGGAGATAGTGAG. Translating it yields CASSLRGDSE. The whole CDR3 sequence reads CASSLRGDSEQFF. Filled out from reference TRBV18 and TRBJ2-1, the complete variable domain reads NAGVMQNPRHLVRRRGQEARLRCSPMKGHSHVYWYRQLPEEGLKFMVYLQKENIIDESGMPKERFSAEFPKEGPSILRIQQVVRGDSAAYFCASSLRGDSEQFFGPGTRLTVL.

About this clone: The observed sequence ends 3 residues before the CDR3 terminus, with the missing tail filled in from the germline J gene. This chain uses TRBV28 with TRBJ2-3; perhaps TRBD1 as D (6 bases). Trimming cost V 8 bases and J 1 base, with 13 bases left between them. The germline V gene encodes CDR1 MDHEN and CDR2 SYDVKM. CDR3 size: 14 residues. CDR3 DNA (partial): TGTGCCAGCTCCGAGGGGGTGCGCACAGATACG. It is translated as CASSEGVRTDT. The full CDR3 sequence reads CASSEGVRTDTQYF.

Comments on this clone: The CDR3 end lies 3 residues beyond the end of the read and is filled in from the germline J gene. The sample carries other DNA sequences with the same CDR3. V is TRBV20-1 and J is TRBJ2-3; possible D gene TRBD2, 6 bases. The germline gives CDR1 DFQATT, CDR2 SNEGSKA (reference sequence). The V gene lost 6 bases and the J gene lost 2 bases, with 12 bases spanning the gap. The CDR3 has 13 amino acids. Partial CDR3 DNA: TGCAGTGCCCGTCGGGGGATCACAGATACG. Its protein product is CSARRGITDT. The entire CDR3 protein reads CSARRGITDTQYF.

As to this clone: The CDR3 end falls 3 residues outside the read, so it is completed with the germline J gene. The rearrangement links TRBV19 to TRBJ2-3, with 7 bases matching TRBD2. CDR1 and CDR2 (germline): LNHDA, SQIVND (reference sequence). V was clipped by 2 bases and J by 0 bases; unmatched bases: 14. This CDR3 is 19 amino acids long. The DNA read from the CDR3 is TGTGCCAGTAGTATACTCCCGTCGAGAGCGGGGCCTAGCACAGATACG. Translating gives CASSILPSRAGPSTDT. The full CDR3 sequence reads CASSILPSRAGPSTDTQYF.

The CDR3 loop reads CSAIRPAGGDSYEQYF. CDR3 bases read: TGCAGTGCTATACGGCCCGCGGGGGGAGACTCCTACGAG. The chain combines TRBV20-1 with TRBJ2-7; TRBD2 agrees at 8 bases. The CDR3 is cut off 3 residues early in the read; its end comes from the germline J gene. The CDR3 sequence is 16 residues long. Germline V gene data show CDR1 as DFQATT and CDR2 as SNEGSKA (reference sequence). The V and J ends lost 4 bases and 0 bases, in that order; junction bases with no gene match: 11.

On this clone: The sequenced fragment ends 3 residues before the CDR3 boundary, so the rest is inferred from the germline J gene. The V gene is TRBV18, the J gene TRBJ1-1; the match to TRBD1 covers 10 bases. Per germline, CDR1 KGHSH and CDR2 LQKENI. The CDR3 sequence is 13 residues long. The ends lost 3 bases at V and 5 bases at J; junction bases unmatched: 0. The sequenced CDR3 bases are TGTGCCAGCTCACCGGGACAGGGGACTGAA. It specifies CASSPGQGTE. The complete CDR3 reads CASSPGQGTEAFF.

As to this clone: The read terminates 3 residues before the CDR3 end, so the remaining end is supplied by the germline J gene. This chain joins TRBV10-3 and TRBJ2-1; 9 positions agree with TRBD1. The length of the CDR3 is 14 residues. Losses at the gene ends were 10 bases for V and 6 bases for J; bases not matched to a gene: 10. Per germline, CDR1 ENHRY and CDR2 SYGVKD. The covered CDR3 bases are TGTGCCAACCGATCGACAGGGGGAACCAATGAG. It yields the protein CANRSTGGTNE. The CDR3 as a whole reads CANRSTGGTNEQFF.

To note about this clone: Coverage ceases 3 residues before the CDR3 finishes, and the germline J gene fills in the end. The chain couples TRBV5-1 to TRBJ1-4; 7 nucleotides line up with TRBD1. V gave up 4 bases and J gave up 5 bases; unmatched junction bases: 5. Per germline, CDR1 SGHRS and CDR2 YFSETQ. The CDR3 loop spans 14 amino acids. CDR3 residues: CASSRDRRNEKLFF. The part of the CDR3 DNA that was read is TGCGCCAGCAGCCGGGACAGACGCAATGAAAAA.

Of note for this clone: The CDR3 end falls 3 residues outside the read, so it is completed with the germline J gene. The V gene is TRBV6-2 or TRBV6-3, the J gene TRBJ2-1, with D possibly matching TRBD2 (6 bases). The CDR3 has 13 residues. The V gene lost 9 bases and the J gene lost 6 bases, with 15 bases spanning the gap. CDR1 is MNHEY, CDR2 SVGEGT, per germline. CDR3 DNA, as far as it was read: TGTGCCAGTTGTGGGGGGAGTACCAATGAG. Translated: CASCGGSTNE. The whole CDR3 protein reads CASCGGSTNEQFF.

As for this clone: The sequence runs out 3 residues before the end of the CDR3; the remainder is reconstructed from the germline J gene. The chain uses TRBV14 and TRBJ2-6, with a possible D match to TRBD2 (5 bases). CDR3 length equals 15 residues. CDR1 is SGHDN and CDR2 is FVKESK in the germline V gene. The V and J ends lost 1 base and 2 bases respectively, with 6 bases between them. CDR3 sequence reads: CASSQGGPGANVLTF. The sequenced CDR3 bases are TGTGCCAGCAGCCAAGGAGGGCCTGGGGCCAACGTC.

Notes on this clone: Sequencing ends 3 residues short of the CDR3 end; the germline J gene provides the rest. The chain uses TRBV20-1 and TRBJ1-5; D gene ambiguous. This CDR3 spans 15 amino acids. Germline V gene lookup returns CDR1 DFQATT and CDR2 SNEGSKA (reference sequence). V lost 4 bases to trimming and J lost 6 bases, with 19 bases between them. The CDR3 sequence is CSAKGRNRIGQPQHF. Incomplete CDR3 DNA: TGCAGTGCTAAGGGCCGGAATCGAATAGGTCAGCCC.

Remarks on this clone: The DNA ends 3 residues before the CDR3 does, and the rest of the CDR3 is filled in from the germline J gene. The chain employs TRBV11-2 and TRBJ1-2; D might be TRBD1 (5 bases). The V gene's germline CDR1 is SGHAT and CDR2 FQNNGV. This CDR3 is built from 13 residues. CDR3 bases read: TGTGCCAGCAGCTTTAAGGGGTCGGGCGGC. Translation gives CASSFKGSGG. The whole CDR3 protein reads CASSFKGSGGYTF.

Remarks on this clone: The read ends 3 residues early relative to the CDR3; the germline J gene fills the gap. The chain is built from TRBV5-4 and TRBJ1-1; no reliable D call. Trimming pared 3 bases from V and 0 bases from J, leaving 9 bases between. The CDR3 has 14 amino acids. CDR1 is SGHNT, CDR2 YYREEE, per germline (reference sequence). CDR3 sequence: CASSSVEMNTEAFF. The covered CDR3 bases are TGTGCCAGCAGCTCGGTCGAGATGAACACTGAA.

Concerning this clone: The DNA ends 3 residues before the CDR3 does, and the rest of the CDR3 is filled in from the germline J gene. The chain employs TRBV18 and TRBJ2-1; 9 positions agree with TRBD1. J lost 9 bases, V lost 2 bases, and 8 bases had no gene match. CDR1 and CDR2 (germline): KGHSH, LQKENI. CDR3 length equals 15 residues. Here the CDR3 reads CASSPGTGRLGEQFF. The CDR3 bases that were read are TGTGCCAGCTCACCAGGGACAGGGAGACTAGGTGAG.

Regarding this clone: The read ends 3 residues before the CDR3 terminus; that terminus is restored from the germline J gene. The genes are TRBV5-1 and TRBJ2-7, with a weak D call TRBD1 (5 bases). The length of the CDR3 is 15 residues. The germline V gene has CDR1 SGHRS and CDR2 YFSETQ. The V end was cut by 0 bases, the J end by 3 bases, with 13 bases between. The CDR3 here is CASSLDIGVIYEQYF. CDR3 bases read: TGCGCCAGCAGCTTGGATATAGGGGTGATCTACGAG.

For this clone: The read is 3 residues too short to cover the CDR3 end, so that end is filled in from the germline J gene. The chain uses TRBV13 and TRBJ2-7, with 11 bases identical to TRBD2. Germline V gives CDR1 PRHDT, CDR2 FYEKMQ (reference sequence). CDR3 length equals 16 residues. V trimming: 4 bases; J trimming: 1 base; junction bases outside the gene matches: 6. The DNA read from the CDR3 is TGTGCCAGCAGCTCAAAATTAGCGGGAGGGTCCTACGAG. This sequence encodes CASSSKLAGGSYE. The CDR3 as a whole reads CASSSKLAGGSYEQYF.

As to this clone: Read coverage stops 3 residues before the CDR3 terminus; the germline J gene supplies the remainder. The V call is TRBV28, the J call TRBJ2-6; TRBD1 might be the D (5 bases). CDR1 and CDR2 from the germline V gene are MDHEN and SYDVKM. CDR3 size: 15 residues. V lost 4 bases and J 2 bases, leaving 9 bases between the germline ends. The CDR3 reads CASSSQGPGANVLTF. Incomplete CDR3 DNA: TGTGCCAGCAGTTCGCAGGGTCCTGGGGCCAACGTC.

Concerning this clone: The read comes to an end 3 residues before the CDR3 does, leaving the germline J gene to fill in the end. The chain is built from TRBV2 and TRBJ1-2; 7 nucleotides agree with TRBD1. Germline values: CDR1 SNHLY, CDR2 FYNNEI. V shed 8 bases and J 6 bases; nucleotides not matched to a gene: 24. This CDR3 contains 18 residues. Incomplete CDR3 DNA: TGTGCCAGCCGACCGCCCGGGACAGTAGGTATCTATTCGGATGGC. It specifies CASRPPGTVGIYSDG. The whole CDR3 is CASRPPGTVGIYSDGYTF.

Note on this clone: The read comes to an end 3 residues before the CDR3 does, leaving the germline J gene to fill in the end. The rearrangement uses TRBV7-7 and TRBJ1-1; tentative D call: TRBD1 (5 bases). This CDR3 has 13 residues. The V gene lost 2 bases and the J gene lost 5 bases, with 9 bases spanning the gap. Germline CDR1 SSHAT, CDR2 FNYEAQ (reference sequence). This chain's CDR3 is CASSLRAGTEAFF. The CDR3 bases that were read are TGTGCCAGCAGCTTAAGGGCAGGGACTGAA.

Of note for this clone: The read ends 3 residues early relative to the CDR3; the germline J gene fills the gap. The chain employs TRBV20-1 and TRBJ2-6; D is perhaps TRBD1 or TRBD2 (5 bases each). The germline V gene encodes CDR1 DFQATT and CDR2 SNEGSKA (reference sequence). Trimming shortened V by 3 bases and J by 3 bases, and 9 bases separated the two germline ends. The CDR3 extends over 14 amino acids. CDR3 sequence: CSASAGSGANVLTF. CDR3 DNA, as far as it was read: TGCAGTGCTAGTGCAGGGAGTGGGGCCAACGTC.

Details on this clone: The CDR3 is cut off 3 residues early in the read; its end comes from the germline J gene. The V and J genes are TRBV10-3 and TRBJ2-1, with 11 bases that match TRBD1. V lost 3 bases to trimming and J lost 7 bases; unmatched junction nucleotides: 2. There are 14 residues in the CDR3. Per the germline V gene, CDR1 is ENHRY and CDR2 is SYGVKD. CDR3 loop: CAISERDRGNEQFF. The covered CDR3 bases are TGTGCCATCAGTGAAAGGGACAGGGGGAATGAG.

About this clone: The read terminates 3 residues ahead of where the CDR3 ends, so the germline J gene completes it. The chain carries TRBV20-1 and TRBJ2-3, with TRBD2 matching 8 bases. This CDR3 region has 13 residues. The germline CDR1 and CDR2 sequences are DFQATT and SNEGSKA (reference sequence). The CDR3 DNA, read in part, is TGCAGTGCTAGAGCAAGCGGGGGTAGGACG. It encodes CSARASGGRT. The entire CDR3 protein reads CSARASGGRTQYF.

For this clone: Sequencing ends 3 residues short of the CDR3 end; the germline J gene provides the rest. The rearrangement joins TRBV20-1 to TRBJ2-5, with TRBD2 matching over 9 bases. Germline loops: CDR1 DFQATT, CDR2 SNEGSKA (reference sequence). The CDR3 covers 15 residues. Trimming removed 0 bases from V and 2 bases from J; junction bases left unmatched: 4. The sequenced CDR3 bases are TGCAGTGCTAGAGAGGGGCTAGCGGGACAAGAGACC. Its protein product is CSAREGLAGQET. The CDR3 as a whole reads CSAREGLAGQETQYF.

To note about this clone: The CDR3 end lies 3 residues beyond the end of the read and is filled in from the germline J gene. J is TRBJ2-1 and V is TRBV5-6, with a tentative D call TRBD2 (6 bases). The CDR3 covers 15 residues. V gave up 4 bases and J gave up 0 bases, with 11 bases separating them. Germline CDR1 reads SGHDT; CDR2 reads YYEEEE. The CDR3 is CASSRYGGSYNEQFF. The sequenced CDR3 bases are TGTGCCAGCAGCCGATACGGGGGCTCCTACAATGAG. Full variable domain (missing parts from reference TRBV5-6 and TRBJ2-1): DAGVTQSPTHLIKTRGQQVTLRCSPKSGHDTVSWYQQALGQGPQFIFQYYEEEERQRGNFPDRFSGHQFPNYSSELNVNALLLGDSALYLCASSRYGGSYNEQFFGPGTRLTVL.

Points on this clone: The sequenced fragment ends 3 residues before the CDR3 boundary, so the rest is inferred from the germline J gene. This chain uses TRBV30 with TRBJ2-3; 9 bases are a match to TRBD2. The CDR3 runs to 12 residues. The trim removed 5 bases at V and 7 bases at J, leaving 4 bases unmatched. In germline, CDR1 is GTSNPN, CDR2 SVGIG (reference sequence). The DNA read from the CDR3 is TGTGCCTGGGCGGGGGGGCCGAATACG. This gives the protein CAWAGGPNT. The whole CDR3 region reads CAWAGGPNTQYF.

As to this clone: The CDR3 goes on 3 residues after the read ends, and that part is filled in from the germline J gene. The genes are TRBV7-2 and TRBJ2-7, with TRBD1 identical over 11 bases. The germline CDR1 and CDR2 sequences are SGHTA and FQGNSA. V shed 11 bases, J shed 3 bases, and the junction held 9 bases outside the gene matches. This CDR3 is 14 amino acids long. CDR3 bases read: TGTGCCGTCGGGGGACAGGGGGGAATCTACGAG. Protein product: CAVGGQGGIYE. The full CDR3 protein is CAVGGQGGIYEQYF.

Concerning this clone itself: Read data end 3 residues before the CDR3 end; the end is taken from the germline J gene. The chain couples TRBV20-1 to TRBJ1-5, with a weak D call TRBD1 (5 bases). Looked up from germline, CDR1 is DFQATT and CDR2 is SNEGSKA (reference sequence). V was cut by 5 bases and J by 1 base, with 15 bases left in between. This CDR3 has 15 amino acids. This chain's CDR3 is CSALTGPRSNQPQHF. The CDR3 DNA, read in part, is TGCAGTGCTTTAACAGGTCCCAGGAGCAATCAGCCC.

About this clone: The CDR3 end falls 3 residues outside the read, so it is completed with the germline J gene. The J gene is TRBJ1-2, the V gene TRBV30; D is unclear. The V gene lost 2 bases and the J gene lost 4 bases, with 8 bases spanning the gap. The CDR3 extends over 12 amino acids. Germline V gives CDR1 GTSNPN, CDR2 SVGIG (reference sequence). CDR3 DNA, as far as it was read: TGTGCCTGGAGTCGGCCAGGCTATGGC. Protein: CAWSRPGYG. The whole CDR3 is CAWSRPGYGYTF.

The CDR3 DNA, read in part, is TGCAGTGCTGCAGAACCGGGACTAGTGTACGAG. Translated: CSAAEPGLVYE. The whole CDR3 protein is CSAAEPGLVYEQYF. The chain is built from TRBV20-1 and TRBJ2-7; 8 nucleotides agree with TRBD2. The read ends 3 residues shy of where the CDR3 ends; the end is completed using the germline J gene. CDR1 DFQATT and CDR2 SNEGSKA come from the germline V gene (reference sequence). The V and J ends lost 5 bases and 4 bases, in that order; junction bases with no gene match: 10. The CDR3 sequence is 14 residues long.

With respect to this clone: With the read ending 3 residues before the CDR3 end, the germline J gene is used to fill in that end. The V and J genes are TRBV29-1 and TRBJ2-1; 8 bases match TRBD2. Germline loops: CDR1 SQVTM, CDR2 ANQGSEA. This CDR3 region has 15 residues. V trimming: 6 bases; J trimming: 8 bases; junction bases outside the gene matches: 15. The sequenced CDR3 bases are TGCAGCGTAAAACCGGGACTAGTGAGTTTAGATGAG. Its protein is CSVKPGLVSLDE. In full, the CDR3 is CSVKPGLVSLDEQFF.